This entry lists 20 T cell receptor beta chains sequenced from one sample in a study of blood T cell repertoires in COVID-19. Using immunoSEQ multiplex PCR, the repertoire was profiled, and TCRdb retains in-frame clones only, with some absent. The table lists 300,000 to 450,000 clones, roughly 77% of them singletons. Sequences were obtained from peripheral blood. The receptor set was obtained from a human donor with acute or convalescent COVID-19. The donor label of this sample is uncertain.

J is TRBJ1-5 and V is TRBV28, with D possibly being TRBD1 (6 bases). The CDR3 has 16 amino acids. Between the trimmed V and J ends, which lost 4 bases and 6 bases, there was a span of 19 bases. CDR1 and CDR2 from the germline V gene are MDHEN and SYDVKM. The CDR3 nucleotides read TGTGCCAGCAGTTATTTTGACAGGATTAACGGTCAGCCCCAGCATTTT. Translating gives CASSYFDRINGQPQHF. Drawing the rest from reference TRBV28 and TRBJ1-5, the complete variable domain is DVKVTQSSRYLVKRTGEKVFLECVQDMDHENMFWYRQDPGLGLRLIYFSYDVKMKEKGDIPEGYSVSREKKERFSLILESASTNQTSMYLCASSYFDRINGQPQHFGDGTRLSIL.

This chain joins TRBV13 and TRBJ1-2; D is perhaps TRBD1 (6 bases). This CDR3 comprises 15 residues. The V end was cut by 0 bases, the J end by 6 bases, with 14 bases between. Germline loops: CDR1 PRHDT, CDR2 FYEKMQ (reference sequence). Written as DNA, the CDR3 is TGTGCCAGCAGCTTAGGCGGGGTTCGGACAGATGGCTACACCTTC. Translated: CASSLGGVRTDGYTF.

The chain couples TRBV5-1 to TRBJ2-3, with 7 nucleotides matching TRBD2. The CDR3 contains 21 residues. V was pared by 7 bases and J by 4 bases, with 30 bases of the junction left unmatched. Germline assignment: CDR1 SGHRS and CDR2 YFSETQ. The CDR3, as DNA: TGCGCCAGCCTAATCGGGGGACTACAAATCCAAGACTCTAGTGAGTCAGATACGCAGTATTTT. Translation gives CASLIGGLQIQDSSESDTQYF.

The genes are TRBV2 and TRBJ2-7; TRBD1 matches at 7 bases. V was pared by 7 bases and J by 5 bases, with 11 bases of the junction left unmatched. Germline V gives CDR1 SNHLY, CDR2 FYNNEI. CDR3 length: 14 amino acids. The CDR3 is CASTPQGIVDEQYF. CDR3 DNA: TGTGCCAGCACCCCACAGGGGATCGTCGACGAGCAGTACTTC.

This chain connects TRBV27 to TRBJ1-1; D unclear. Germline CDR1 reads MNHEY; CDR2 reads SMNVEV (reference sequence). CDR3 size: 13 residues. V was trimmed by 5 bases and J by 7 bases, leaving 14 bases between them. The CDR3 reads CASSIPYGGEAFF. CDR3 DNA sequence: TGTGCCAGCAGTATCCCATACGGAGGTGAAGCTTTCTTT.

This clone has just a few counts. The CDR3 region has the DNA TGTGCCAGCACTGGACAGGGCAGCGCTGAAGCTTTCTTT. It encodes CASTGQGSAEAFF. The chain couples TRBV18 to TRBJ1-1; 8 nucleotides line up with TRBD1. Germline trimming cut 8 bases from V and 6 bases from J; bases unmatched to any gene: 8. The CDR3 runs 13 residues. CDR1 is KGHSH and CDR2 is LQKENI in the germline V gene.

For the CDR3, the DNA is TGTGCCAGCAGTGGCAGGGGGCGCGGTGAGACCCAGTACTTC. It encodes CASSGRGRGETQYF. J is TRBJ2-5 and V is TRBV2, with 8 bases lining up with TRBD1. Trimming cost V 4 bases and J 5 bases; bases outside gene matches: 6. Germline lookup yields CDR1 SNHLY and CDR2 FYNNEI. The CDR3 length is 14 residues.

The rearrangement links TRBV18 to TRBJ1-5, with D maybe TRBD1 (5 bases). This CDR3 region has 15 residues. V was cut by 6 bases and J by 3 bases, with 15 bases left in between. CDR1 KGHSH and CDR2 LQKENI come from the germline V gene. CDR3 DNA sequence: TGTGCCAGCTCTCCCGAACAGGTTATCAATCAGCCCCAGCATTTT. Amino acids: CASSPEQVINQPQHF.

A few counts support this clone. The chain is built from TRBV28 and TRBJ2-7, with a weak D call TRBD1 (5 bases). Per germline, CDR1 MDHEN and CDR2 SYDVKM. The CDR3 totals 14 residues. V lost 3 bases, J lost 0 bases, and 9 bases lay in between. The CDR3 DNA reads TGTGCCAGCAGTTTTCAGGGAAGCTCCTACGAGCAGTACTTC. Residues: CASSFQGSSYEQYF.

This clone has only one observation. The genes are TRBV5-6 and TRBJ2-7; tentative D call: TRBD2 (6 bases). Trimming took 5 bases from V and 3 from J, leaving 12 bases between them. The germline gives CDR1 SGHDT, CDR2 YYEEEE. This CDR3 region has 13 residues. The CDR3 spells CASSGTDLYEQYF. In DNA, the CDR3 is TGTGCCAGCAGTGGGACTGACCTCTACGAGCAGTACTTC.

The gene calls are TRBV30 and TRBJ2-5; weak D call: TRBD2 (7 bases). CDR3 size: 14 residues. Germline lookup yields CDR1 GTSNPN and CDR2 SVGIG (reference sequence). V lost 3 bases, J lost 2 bases, and 13 bases lay in between. CDR3 amino acids: CAWSRGAAQETQYF. The DNA of the CDR3 is TGTGCCTGGAGCCGGGGGGCAGCTCAAGAGACCCAGTACTTC. The complete variable domain, with remaining parts taken from reference TRBV30 and TRBJ2-5, reads SQTIHQWPATLVQPVGSPLSLECTVEGTSNPNLYWYRQAAGRGLQLLFYSVGIGQISSEVPQNLSASRPQDRQFILSSKKLLLSDSGFYLCAWSRGAAQETQYFGPGTRLLVL.

V and J are TRBV7-9 and TRBJ2-3, with TRBD1 matching 8 bases. Germline trimming cut 3 bases from V and 2 bases from J; bases unmatched to any gene: 13. This CDR3 has 18 residues. From germline, CDR1 is SEHNR and CDR2 FQNEAQ (reference sequence). In nucleotides, the CDR3 is TGTGCCAGCAGCTTTGGGAGAGATGCGGGACAGGACACAGATACGCAGTATTTT. Translation: CASSFGRDAGQDTDTQYF.

The chain has TRBV6-1 and TRBJ1-2; D remains ambiguous. The V gene lost 3 bases and the J gene lost 1 base, with 6 bases spanning the gap. The germline V gene has CDR1 MNHNS and CDR2 SASEGT. CDR3 size: 13 residues. The CDR3 here is CASSDRINYGYTF. The CDR3 nucleotides read TGTGCCAGCAGTGACAGGATTAACTATGGCTACACCTTC.

The chain employs TRBV18 and TRBJ1-1; D remains unclear. Germline V gives CDR1 KGHSH, CDR2 LQKENI. The CDR3 runs 14 residues. V was pared by 3 bases and J by 10 bases, with 18 bases between. The chain's CDR3 is CASSPGGGVGVAFF. The CDR3 DNA reads TGTGCCAGCTCACCGGGTGGCGGCGTCGGAGTAGCTTTCTTT. Drawing the rest from reference TRBV18 and TRBJ1-1, the complete variable domain is NAGVMQNPRHLVRRRGQEARLRCSPMKGHSHVYWYRQLPEEGLKFMVYLQKENIIDESGMPKERFSAEFPKEGPSILRIQQVVRGDSAAYFCASSPGGGVGVAFFGQGTRLTVV.

The rearrangement links TRBV27 to TRBJ2-2; 7 nucleotides match TRBD1. Germline CDR1 reads MNHEY; CDR2 reads SMNVEV (reference sequence). The V segment lost 6 bases and the J segment 3 bases; nucleotides outside the gene matches: 7. The CDR3 contains 15 residues. DNA of the CDR3: TGTGCCAGCAGACTCGGGACAGTCTACACCGGGGAGCTGTTTTTT. This gives the protein CASRLGTVYTGELFF.

This clone was counted only a few times. CDR3: CSVGLGFAGTGNEQYF. The CDR3 DNA sequence: TGCAGCGTTGGATTGGGGTTCGCCGGGACAGGGAACGAGCAGTACTTC. The chain links TRBV29-1 to TRBJ2-7; 9 bases are shared with TRBD1. Per germline, CDR1 SQVTM and CDR2 ANQGSEA. J gave up 5 bases and V 4 bases, and 15 bases lay outside the gene matches. The CDR3 is made up of 16 amino acids.

The sample holds a few counts of this clone. The chain links TRBV7-7 to TRBJ1-1; D possibly corresponds to TRBD1 (5 bases). The CDR3 consists of 17 residues. The germline V gene has CDR1 SSHAT and CDR2 FNYEAQ (reference sequence). V gave up 2 bases and J gave up 8 bases, with 24 bases separating them. The CDR3 loop reads CASSLIQDQPGLGEAFF. The CDR3 bases are TGTGCCAGCAGCTTAATCCAGGACCAGCCAGGGCTGGGGGAAGCTTTCTTT.

This clone has only one observation. This chain links TRBV6-5 with TRBJ1-2, with 8 bases lining up with TRBD1. Germline loops: CDR1 MNHEY, CDR2 SVGAGI. The V and J ends lost 4 bases and 3 bases, in that order; junction bases with no gene match: 7. The CDR3 spans 15 residues. Here the CDR3 reads CASSSYTGGDYGYTF. DNA for the CDR3: TGTGCCAGCAGTTCGTATACAGGGGGTGACTATGGCTACACCTTC.

A few counts support this clone. V and J are TRBV28 and TRBJ1-2, with 9 bases matching TRBD1. Germline values: CDR1 MDHEN, CDR2 SYDVKM. V lost 2 bases and J lost 6; bases outside the gene matches: 10. The CDR3 is made up of 16 amino acids. The CDR3 loop reads CASSLNSPGQGNGYTF. CDR3 in DNA: TGTGCCAGCAGTTTAAATTCCCCGGGACAGGGTAATGGCTACACCTTC.

This clone showed up many times. The chain combines TRBV11-2 with TRBJ2-7; 10 nucleotides align to TRBD2. Unmatched junction bases numbered 9, after V lost 3 bases and J lost 7 bases. CDR1 and CDR2 from the germline V gene are SGHAT and FQNNGV. The CDR3 is 15 residues long. The CDR3, as DNA: TGTGCCAGCAGCTTCCTTAGCGGGGGGACCTTGGAGCAGTACTTC. It yields the protein CASSFLSGGTLEQYF.